These T cell receptor beta chains were read from a single sample in a study of shared clonotypes between healthy human individuals. Profiling relied on immunoSEQ multiplex PCR, and the TCRdb table lists in-frame clones only, not all of them. The data hold around 2,000,000 clones, with approximately 94% observed a single time. The sample was naive CD8+ T cells from PBMCs. The receptors originated from a man between 18 and 29 years old in good health. Some clones in this sample may be carry-over from other donors' samples. The CDR3 runs from the conserved cysteine through the conserved F or W. D genes are given only for firm matches. The listing skips clone size in some rows; elsewhere it reads once, few, many or a size class.

. TRBJ2-7 TRBV11-2 TRBD2 TGTGCCAGCAGCCCCCGGACTAGCGGAGTCTACGAGCAGTACTTC CASSPRTSGVYEQYF
few TRBJ1-2 TRBV29-1 . TGCAGCGTTGAAGGGCCTCCGGGACAATTTAACTATGGCTACACCTTC CSVEGPPGQFNYGYTF
. TRBJ2-1 TRBV7-3 . TGTGCCAGCAGCTTAACCGGAGGCAAAGCGGCCCTCTACAATGAGCAGTTCTTC CASSLTGGKAALYNEQFF
. TRBJ2-1 TRBV7-3 . TGTGCCAGCAGCTTAGTCCGGGATAGCGATGAGCAGTTCTTC CASSLVRDSDEQFF
. TRBJ1-5 TRBV15 . TGTGCCACCGGATCTCCCCCGGGGCAGCCCCAGCATTTT CATGSPPGQPQHF
once TRBJ2-3 TRBV9 . TGTGCCAGCAGCGTCGGGACCTTCTCCCTTACAGATACGCAGTATTTT CASSVGTFSLTDTQYF
few TRBJ1-2 TRBV7-8 TRBD1 TGTGCCAGCAGCTTAGTGAATACAGGGGACTATGGCTACACCTTC CASSLVNTGDYGYTF
. TRBJ2-7 TRBV4-1 . TGCGCCAGCAGCCAAGTGATAGGGCCGTACGAGCAGTACTTC CASSQVIGPYEQYF
. TRBJ1-4 TRBV19 TRBD1 TGTGCCAGTAGTATAAGGGGGCGAGTCCTCAATGAAAAACTGTTTTTT CASSIRGRVLNEKLFF
. TRBJ1-2 TRBV7-9 TRBD1 TGTGCCGGCAGCCCACCGGGACAGATGTATGGCTACACCTTC CAGSPPGQMYGYTF
. TRBJ2-5 TRBV6-6 TRBD2 TGTGCCTGCCGACTAGCGGGACAAGAGACCCAGTACTTC CACRLAGQETQYF
. TRBJ2-1 TRBV5-1 TRBD2 TGCGCCAGCAGGGCGACTAGCGGGAGACCCAATGAGCAGTTCTTC CASRATSGRPNEQFF
. TRBJ2-7 TRBV4-1 TRBD1 TGCGCCAGCAGCCAAGAAGACAGGGGGCACTCCTACGAGCAGTACTTC CASSQEDRGHSYEQYF
. TRBJ1-5 TRBV27 . TGTGCCAGCAGTTTAAACAGTTTTCAGCCCCAGCATTTT CASSLNSFQPQHF
. TRBJ2-5 TRBV11-2 . TGTGCCAGCAGCTTGCCACAAGAGACCCAGTACTTC CASSLPQETQYF
. TRBJ2-3 TRBV2 . TGTGCCAGCAGCTACGGATCCGATACGCAGTATTTT CASSYGSDTQYF
. TRBJ2-1 TRBV19 TRBD1 TGTGCCAGCACAGGGGATCCTCGGAATGAGCAGTTCTTC CASTGDPRNEQFF
. TRBJ2-2 TRBV28 . TGTGCCAGCAGTTTACTAAAGGGACTTGCTGGGGAGCTGTTTTTT CASSLLKGLAGELFF
. TRBJ2-2 TRBV4-1 TRBD1 TGCGCCACCTCGTACAGGGGAACCGGGGAGCTGTTTTTT CATSYRGTGELFF
. TRBJ2-2 TRBV27 TRBD1 TGTGCCAGCAGTTATATTGGGACAGGGGGCGCGTACGGGGAGCTGTTTTTT CASSYIGTGGAYGELFF
. TRBJ2-5 TRBV28 TRBD2 TGTGCCAGCAGTCTCGGACTAGGGGAGGAGACCCAGTACTTC CASSLGLGEETQYF
. TRBJ1-2 TRBV5-3 . TGTGCCAGAAGCAGGACAGAAACCAACTATGGCTACACCTTC CARSRTETNYGYTF
. TRBJ2-4 TRBV10-3 . TGTGCCATCAGTGAGTCGGGCAGGGGGGACATTCAGTACTTC CAISESGRGDIQYF
. TRBJ2-3 TRBV7-8 . TGTGCCAGCAGCTTTAACCTCGCACCAGATACGCAGTATTTT CASSFNLAPDTQYF
. TRBJ2-5 TRBV10-3 TRBD1 TGTGCCATCGGTTCGCCAGACAGGGTAGAGACCCAGTACTTC CAIGSPDRVETQYF
. TRBJ2-3 TRBV27 TRBD1 TGTGCCAGCAGTTTACTAATAGGACAGGGCTCAGATACGCAGTATTTT CASSLLIGQGSDTQYF
. TRBJ2-2 TRBV7-3 . TGTGCCAGCAGCGAGGGGCGGACCGGGGAGCTGTTTTTT CASSEGRTGELFF
. TRBJ2-5 TRBV11-2 . TGTGCCAGCAGCTTAGATGGGCTAGGGGGGGAGACCCAGTACTTC CASSLDGLGGETQYF
. TRBJ2-7 TRBV4-1 . TGCGCCAGCAGCCAAGCCATGAGTCCCTACGAGCAGTACTTC CASSQAMSPYEQYF
once TRBJ1-1 TRBV29-1 . TGCAGCGTCCCCGGTAGTCGCGGGGCTTTCTTT CSVPGSRGAFF
. TRBJ2-2 TRBV18 TRBD2 TGTGCCAGCTCCCCCCTTCGACTAGCGGGACTCGCGAACACCGGGGAGCTGTTTTTT CASSPLRLAGLANTGELFF
. TRBJ2-7 TRBV5-5 . TGTGCCAGCAGACAGGGGAGGAACGAGCAGTACTTC CASRQGRNEQYF
. TRBJ1-4 TRBV5-1 TRBD1 TGCGCCAGCAGCCCCGGGCAGGGGGCTTTGGCGAGAGAAAAACTGTTTTTT CASSPGQGALAREKLFF
. TRBJ2-7 TRBV5-5 . TGTGCCAGCAGCTCCGGGCCCGGAATCTCCTACGAGCAGTACTTC CASSSGPGISYEQYF
. TRBJ1-5 TRBV28 TRBD1 TGTGCCAGCAGTCCCGGACAGGGCCGGAGCAATCAGCCCCAGCATTTT CASSPGQGRSNQPQHF
. TRBJ2-7 TRBV6-1 . TGTGCCAGCAGTGAGAGGCAGGGGACCTACGAGCAGTACTTC CASSERQGTYEQYF
. TRBJ2-1 TRBV19 . TGTGCCAGTAGTATAGTGGCCAGAAAGGCCTACAATGAGCAGTTCTTC CASSIVARKAYNEQFF
. TRBJ2-2 TRBV19 . TGTGCCAGTAGTATAGGGGTGACCGGGGAGCTGTTTTTT CASSIGVTGELFF
. TRBJ1-1 TRBV7-9 . TGTGCCAGCGGCCAACAACTACAAGAAGCTTTCTTT CASGQQLQEAFF
. TRBJ1-1 TRBV27 TRBD1 TGTGCCAGCAGTTTAGACAGGGCTGGCACTGAAGCTTTCTTT CASSLDRAGTEAFF
. TRBJ2-1 TRBV9 . TGTGCCAGCAGCTCCACCGGGACACCTGTGGACAATGAGCAGTTCTTC CASSSTGTPVDNEQFF
. TRBJ2-2 TRBV5-1 . TGCGCCAGCAGCTTGTCCCAGATTACCGGGGAGCTGTTTTTT CASSLSQITGELFF
. TRBJ1-5 TRBV4-2 . TGTGCCAGCAGCCAGGGCGGGGAGGGGAATCAGCCCCAGCATTTT CASSQGGEGNQPQHF
. TRBJ1-2 TRBV27 . TGTGCCAGCAGTCTTGCGGGGACGTGGGGGAGGGGGTATGGCTACACCTTC CASSLAGTWGRGYGYTF
few TRBJ2-1 TRBV5-6 . TGTGCCAGCAGTCTTTTGTTCCTAGCCAACAATGAGCAGTTCTTC CASSLLFLANNEQFF
. TRBJ2-7 TRBV4-3 TRBD1 TGCGCCAGCAGCCCCGGGACAGGGGAAAACGAGCAGTACTTC CASSPGTGENEQYF
. TRBJ2-7 TRBV19 . TGTGCCACGTCGGGGGAGGGGACATACGAGCAGTACTTC CATSGEGTYEQYF
. TRBJ2-2 TRBV9 TRBD1 TGTGCCAGCAGCGCCCCGGGACAGGGGGAGAACACCGGGGAGCTGTTTTTT CASSAPGQGENTGELFF
. TRBJ2-5 TRBV30 . TGTGCCTGGAACCTCCTGTCAGAGACCCAGTACTTC CAWNLLSETQYF
. TRBJ2-7 TRBV28 TRBD1 TGTGCCAGCAGTTTAACGGGACAGTCCTACGAGCAGTACTTC CASSLTGQSYEQYF
. TRBJ2-1 TRBV7-3 . TGTGCCAGCAGCCTACAATCAACAGGGAGAGTTAACAATGAGCAGTTCTTC CASSLQSTGRVNNEQFF
. TRBJ2-5 TRBV6-5 TRBD2 TGTGCCAGCAGTTCTCCGGGGGGGCAGGGCCACAACTTC CASSSPGGQGHNF
. TRBJ1-5 TRBV4-1 . TGCGCCAGCAGCCCAACCCGCGGGGGAAGCAATCAGCCCCAGCATTTT CASSPTRGGSNQPQHF
once TRBJ2-7 TRBV4-2 . TGTGCCAGCAGCCAAGGTCGGATGACAGGAGTCTACGAGCAGTACTTC CASSQGRMTGVYEQYF